Shown below are 26 T cell receptor beta chains from a single sample sequenced in a study of response to subunit inactivated influenza vaccine. TCRdb called the RT-PCR reads again in MiXCR, with one record for every CDR3 protein. The sample yields a few hundred thousand distinct CDR3 sequences, about 11% seen once. The same specimen was also included in a second study, on T cells expressing NK-cell markers. That investigation notes: The TCR beta cDNA came from 5'RACE template switching with UMIs.

The sample in question was PBMCs from blood, obtained on the day of vaccination. All receptors derive from a man aged 50-59 years who received an inactivated influenza vaccine.

The chain couples TRBV20-1 to TRBJ2-1; D ambiguous. Trimming removed 4 bases from V and 10 bases from J, with 11 bases in between. CDR1 and CDR2 from the germline V gene are DFQATT and SNEGSKA (reference sequence). There are 11 residues in the CDR3. In nucleotides, the CDR3 is TGCAGTGCTATTAGTAACATCGAGCAGTTCTTC. Its protein product is CSAISNIEQFF.

This clonotype was detected a few times. The chain has TRBV5-8 and TRBJ2-1, with D perhaps matching TRBD1 or TRBD2 (5 bases each). The V gene's germline CDR1 is SGHTS and CDR2 YDEGEE. The CDR3 has 14 amino acids. V gave up 4 bases and J gave up 10 bases, with 18 bases separating them. The DNA of the CDR3 is TGTGCCAGCAGCCCCAGGGACCCGGGTTTCGAGCAGTTCTTC. Its translation: CASSPRDPGFEQFF.

The chain links TRBV19 to TRBJ2-2, with D unresolved. Deletions cut 4 bases from V and 5 bases from J, with 17 bases between. The CDR3 has 16 residues. CDR1 LNHDA and CDR2 SQIVND come from the germline V gene (reference sequence). The CDR3 DNA is TGTGCCAGTAGTACCCTGGGTGGACCTTTGACCGGGGAGCTGTTTTTT. Amino acid sequence: CASSTLGGPLTGELFF.

There are a few counts of this clonotype. V is TRBV5-1 and J is TRBJ2-7, with D perhaps TRBD2 (5 bases). CDR1 is SGHRS and CDR2 is YFSETQ in the germline V gene. The CDR3 length is 14 residues. V was trimmed by 0 bases and J by 2 bases, leaving 9 bases between them. DNA for the CDR3: TGCGCCAGCAGCTTGGCGTCTAGCACCTACGAGCAGTACTTC. The encoded protein is CASSLASSTYEQYF.

The chain carries TRBV6-1 and TRBJ2-2; possible D gene TRBD1, 5 bases. V dropped 4 bases and J dropped 0 bases, with 12 bases sitting between them. This CDR3 has 16 residues. CDR1 is MNHNS and CDR2 is SASEGT in the germline V gene. DNA for the CDR3: TGTGCCAGCAGTGTGACCAGGGTCGCGAACACCGGGGAGCTGTTTTTT. Translated: CASSVTRVANTGELFF.

In its sample, this clonotype was seen many times. The junction shows a germline mismatch at one end, possibly a read error. V is TRBV12-3 or TRBV12-4 and J is TRBJ2-6; D not resolved. The CDR3 loop spans 14 amino acids. Here the CDR3 reads CASSFGSGANVLTF. The CDR3 DNA reads as TGCGCCAGCAGCTTCGGCTCTGGGGCCAACGTCCTGACTTTC.

Worth noting for this clonotype: The junction departs from the called germline gene at one end, perhaps through a read error. This sequence joins TRBV18 and TRBJ2-1, with a possible D match to TRBD2 (5 bases). The CDR3 is 13 amino acids. Per germline, CDR1 KGHSH and CDR2 LQKENI. The CDR3: CASSPASEGVPNF. The CDR3 DNA reads as TGTGCCAGCTCACCTGCGAGTGAGGGAGTCCCAAACTTC.

This clonotype was observed a handful of times. The chain carries TRBV27 and TRBJ2-1; possible D gene TRBD1, 7 bases. The V and J ends lost 5 bases and 0 bases respectively, with 20 bases between them. The CDR3 spans 18 residues. Germline V gene data show CDR1 as MNHEY and CDR2 as SMNVEV (reference sequence). CDR3 loop: CASSRISSGGSSYNEQFF. In DNA form, the CDR3 reads TGTGCCAGCAGTCGAATCTCATCAGGGGGGAGCTCCTACAATGAGCAGTTCTTC.

This clonotype showed up just a few times. CDR3 region: CASRKPGTSGRSDTQYF. As DNA, the CDR3 is TGTGCCAGCAGAAAGCCCGGGACTAGCGGGAGGTCAGATACGCAGTATTTT. The gene calls are TRBV11-2 and TRBJ2-3; 15 bases match TRBD2. This CDR3 region has 17 residues. CDR1 and CDR2 from the germline V gene are SGHAT and FQNNGV. The V and J ends lost 6 bases and 4 bases, in that order; junction bases with no gene match: 8.

This clonotype was found a few times. The CDR3 DNA is TGCAGTGCTAGAGATCCCCTGGGACTAGCGGACAACACAGATACGCAGTATTTT. Amino acid sequence: CSARDPLGLADNTDTQYF. The chain carries TRBV20-1 and TRBJ2-3; 11 nucleotides line up with TRBD2. This CDR3 is 18 amino acids long. Germline CDR1 DFQATT, CDR2 SNEGSKA (reference sequence). V was pared by 0 bases and J by 2 bases, with 10 bases of the junction left unmatched.

This clonotype was seen at least ten times. The chain uses TRBV12-3 or TRBV12-4 and TRBJ2-4; D remains ambiguous. CDR3 length: 15 amino acids. The ends were cut back, 1 base at V and 1 base at J, with 8 bases in the middle. The DNA for the CDR3 is TGTGCCAGCAGTTTAGAGGGTGGGGCCAAAAACATTCAGTACTTC. This gives the protein CASSLEGGAKNIQYF.

This clonotype was observed at least ten times. V gene TRBV12-3 or TRBV12-4 combines with J gene TRBJ2-5; tentatively, D is TRBD1 (5 bases). V was pared by 2 bases and J by 4 bases, with 14 bases between. This CDR3 is built from 15 residues. CDR3 loop: CASSLIQGPGETQYF. The CDR3 DNA sequence: TGTGCCAGCAGTTTAATTCAGGGCCCGGGAGAGACCCAGTACTTC.

The table lists this clonotype with a few counts. The V and J genes are TRBV5-1 and TRBJ1-4; TRBD1 agrees at 10 bases. The CDR3 extends over 14 amino acids. Unmatched junction bases numbered 2, after V lost 3 bases and J lost 6 bases. Germline CDR1 SGHRS, CDR2 YFSETQ. CDR3 in amino acids: CASSSGTGDEKLFF. The CDR3 nucleotides read TGCGCCAGCAGCTCCGGGACAGGGGATGAAAAACTGTTTTTT.

This clonotype has more than one count but fewer than ten. This chain uses TRBV7-9 with TRBJ2-1, with a possible D match to TRBD1 (6 bases). Trimming shortened V by 1 base and J by 6 bases, and 10 bases separated the two germline ends. This CDR3 is 14 amino acids long. In germline, CDR1 is SEHNR, CDR2 FQNEAQ (reference sequence). Here the CDR3 reads CASSLETRGNEQFF. Written as DNA, the CDR3 is TGTGCCAGCAGCTTAGAGACCAGGGGCAATGAGCAGTTCTTC.

The rearrangement joins TRBV6-1 to TRBJ2-3, with TRBD2 identical over 8 bases. CDR1 MNHNS and CDR2 SASEGT come from the germline V gene. This CDR3 has 16 amino acids. Unmatched junction bases numbered 12, after V lost 5 bases and J lost 5 bases. CDR3 in DNA: TGTGCCAGCAGTAATGCGGGGGGCCGTATAGGAGATACGCAGTATTTT. Protein: CASSNAGGRIGDTQYF.

The chain links TRBV4-1 to TRBJ1-2; 8 nucleotides line up with TRBD1. V trimming: 2 bases; J trimming: 4 bases; junction bases outside the gene matches: 3. The length of the CDR3 is 14 residues. Germline CDR1 and CDR2: MGHRA and YSYEKL. The CDR3 region has the DNA TGCGCCAGCAGCCAAACCGGGACAGGCTATGGCTACACCTTC. It yields the protein CASSQTGTGYGYTF.

V gene TRBV6-2 or TRBV6-3 combines with J gene TRBJ2-1; TRBD1 matches at 9 bases. Looked up from germline, CDR1 is MNHEY and CDR2 is SVGEGT. The J segment lost 8 bases and the V segment lost 5 bases, leaving 13 bases of the junction unmatched. This CDR3 has 16 amino acids. The CDR3 loop reads CASSPSDRGSAYEQFF. CDR3 in DNA: TGTGCCAGCAGTCCCTCGGACAGGGGCTCAGCGTATGAGCAGTTCTTC.

A note on this clonotype: One end of the junction fails to match germline, which may point to a read error. V and J are TRBV20-1 and TRBJ2-7; 8 bases agree with TRBD1. Germline V CDR1 and CDR2: DFQATT, SNEGSKA (reference sequence). This CDR3 contains 14 residues. CDR3 DNA: TGCAGTGTTAGACCCCGGGACAGGTTCTACGAGCAGTACTTC. It translates to CSVRPRDRFYEQYF.

This clonotype was observed a few times. The V call is TRBV6-5, the J call TRBJ2-7; 9 nucleotides match TRBD1. Trimming took 8 bases from V and 5 from J; bases not matched to a gene: 1. Germline lookup yields CDR1 MNHEY and CDR2 SVGAGI. This CDR3 has 11 amino acids. CDR3 sequence (DNA): TGTGCCAGCCGACAGGGGGACGAGCAGTACTTC. Residues: CASRQGDEQYF.

The V gene is TRBV5-1, the J gene TRBJ2-1; maybe TRBD2 (5 bases). The CDR3 is 14 amino acids. Trimming shortened V by 6 bases and J by 0 bases, and 10 bases separated the two germline ends. Germline values: CDR1 SGHRS, CDR2 YFSETQ. As DNA, the CDR3 is TGCGCCAGCACCACGGACTCCTCCTACAATGAGCAGTTCTTC. This sequence encodes CASTTDSSYNEQFF.

This clonotype was seen once. The J gene is TRBJ2-7, the V gene TRBV29-1; D might be TRBD1 or TRBD2, each matching 5 bases. The length of the CDR3 is 15 residues. CDR1 is SQVTM and CDR2 is ANQGSEA in the germline V gene. Trimming cost V 6 bases and J 0 bases, with 18 bases left between them. The CDR3 reads CSVSEVWGSSYEQYF. CDR3 nucleotide sequence: TGCAGCGTGTCGGAGGTGTGGGGGAGCTCCTACGAGCAGTACTTC.

This clonotype was observed many times. This chain uses TRBV5-1 with TRBJ2-1, with TRBD1 matching over 8 bases. Germline V gene sequence: CDR1 SGHRS, CDR2 YFSETQ. The V segment lost 0 bases and the J segment 6 bases; nucleotides outside the gene matches: 5. This CDR3 has 15 amino acids. The CDR3 sequence: CASSLEDRVINEQFF. DNA for the CDR3: TGCGCCAGCAGCTTGGAGGACAGGGTCATCAATGAGCAGTTCTTC.

This clonotype was seen a handful of times. The chain carries TRBV5-1 and TRBJ1-5; a possible D gene is TRBD1 (5 bases). The CDR3 has 15 residues. Deletions cut 1 base from V and 6 bases from J, with 14 bases between. Germline CDR1 reads SGHRS; CDR2 reads YFSETQ. The chain's CDR3 is CASSLTGDGVQPQHF. The CDR3 nucleotides are TGCGCCAGCAGCTTGACGGGGGATGGGGTTCAGCCCCAGCATTTT.

The J gene is TRBJ2-7, the V gene TRBV29-1, with D uncertain. The CDR3 spans 13 residues. CDR1 and CDR2 (germline): SQVTM, ANQGSEA. V shed 7 bases and J shed 4 bases, with 17 bases lying between them. The CDR3 DNA sequence: TGCAGCGCTGGAATGGACCTTGCGTACGAGCAGTACTTC. As protein: CSAGMDLAYEQYF.

This clonotype has just a few counts. This chain connects TRBV28 to TRBJ2-3, with unresolved D. The CDR3 has 15 amino acids. V was trimmed by 1 base and J by 3 bases, leaving 11 bases between them. Germline CDR1 and CDR2: MDHEN and SYDVKM. CDR3 DNA: TGTGCCAGCAGTTTATCGGCTAGTAGGACAGATACGCAGTATTTT. The encoded protein is CASSLSASRTDTQYF.

V is TRBV3-1 and J is TRBJ1-6; D may be TRBD1 (5 bases). The CDR3 consists of 15 residues. CDR1 LGHDT and CDR2 YNNKEL come from the germline V gene (reference sequence). Between the trimmed V and J ends, which lost 2 bases and 9 bases, there was a span of 14 bases. CDR3 sequence reads: CASSQLGTALSPLHF. CDR3 in DNA: TGTGCCAGCAGCCAACTCGGGACTGCACTTTCACCCCTCCACTTT.